This T cell receptor beta chain is drawn from a study of shared clonotypes between healthy human individuals (dated by TCRdb to 2018 to 2021). Background on the whole study: The cohort comprised a couple of women and a few men aged 18 to 49 years. For each donor, CD4 naive and CD4 memory were each given three plates, CD8 naive was given two plates, and CD8 memory was given one plate. To estimate repertoire size and how much clonotype sharing occurs between individuals, the study deeply sequenced the blood TCR repertoires of roughly 5 healthy adults. Libraries were prepared and TCR repertoires were sequenced by different laboratories using diverse techniques, in order to increase sequencing depth and limit assay-specific biases. Leukapheresis yielded between about 0.9 and 9.5 billion PBMCs per donor.

With regard to this clone: The antigen it recognizes is unknown. No much larger clone is present one base from it, and per-base qualities are unavailable.

Using the deep immunoSEQ assay, multiplex PCR amplified TCR CDR3 regions from genomic DNA. Extracted genomic DNA from each cell subset was distributed evenly across all wells of several immunoSEQ 96-well plates, and each plate was treated as a replicate. For sorted subsets, each replicate PCR was loaded with approximately 0.2 ug genomic DNA, equivalent to some 27,000 T cell genomes. Purified libraries were quantified with a Qubit 3.0 fluorometer, sized on a Bioanalyzer 2100, and re-quantified with the KAPA Library Quantification kit. A separate single-read 150-cycle Illumina NextSeq 550 flow cell was used to sequence each immunoSEQ 96-well plate. The source study handled its data this way. Because the immunoSEQ output included only junctional sequences and no quality scores, the filtering could not be the same as the filtering used for full-length reads. Sequences were annotated with PyIR, a Python wrapper for IgBLAST v1.9, and V/J genes and CDR3 were assigned using IMGT germline references. Reads were filtered out if the reads had weak V/J assignments (E-value above 1e-6), no CDR3, stop codons, out-of-frame junctions, or ambiguous translated residues. V3J clonotypes were defined by identical inferred V gene, J gene, and CDR3 amino acid sequence. To compute the percentage overlap between repertoires, the number of shared unique clonotypes was divided by the size of the smaller repertoire. Repertoire richness was assessed with RTK rarefaction, the Chao1 estimator, and Recon v2.1 estimates of unobserved clonotypes. OLGA was used to compute generation probabilities for all TCRbeta clonotypes that the gDNA method yielded from four donors. Drawn from immuneACCESS, this table holds only the in-frame rearrangements with V and J called that TCRdb kept. Clones are partly lost; checked studies trace under half to an unresolved V gene and leave the rest unexplained. That table furnishes V, J and clone size, whereas the DNA furnished D and trimming. The sample table shows around 2,100,000 clones, and about 95% are seen once. The biggest ten clones account for less than 1.5% of the sample.

For the CD8 naive samples, CD45RO-negative cells were positively selected for CCR7, yielding a CD45RA+CCR7+ population from which TemRA cells were excluded. Donors were healthy HIV-negative adults with no recently reported acute infections or vaccinations. Every donor was a Caucasian adult residing in Nashville, Tennessee, USA. Blood was obtained by leukapheresis, after which PBMCs were separated by Ficoll-Histopaque density gradient centrifugation and cryopreserved in liquid nitrogen vapor phase. Analytical flow cytometry was used to check the purity and quantity of every magnetically sorted T cell population. Each sorted fraction had its genomic DNA isolated and then quantified by UV absorbance on a Nanodrop 2000c. The investigation overall reported the following: Pairwise subsampling led to the expectation that sequencing depth would affect the degree of clonotype sharing among donors. The genetic and exposure-history diversity represented was limited by the small number of donors. Sharing across several donors was observed for approximately 4.6% of naive CD4, about 4% of naive CD8, 2% to 2.5% of memory CD4, and about 0.38% of memory CD8 clonotypes. Only blood was sampled, and tissue TCR repertoires likely differ from those in blood. Larger estimated clonotype richness was generally found for naive subsets than for memory subsets. Higher generation probabilities were observed for clonotypes shared by all four sorted-subset donors than for non-shared clonotypes. Rarefaction of sorted-subset datasets indicated incomplete sequencing despite the large sequencing depth.

Its CDR3 holds 14 amino acids, cysteine through phenylalanine. CDR3 DNA only is kept here, 42 bases in frame from base 1. Taken from the germline V gene, the CDR1 and CDR2 loops are SGHVS and FNYEAQ. V and J are trimmed by 4 bases and 2 bases, and the gene matches miss 4 bases of the junction. This sequence originates from a man aged 18-30 years in good health. The V and J genes are TRBV7-6 and TRBJ2-5; TRBD1 lines up with 7 middle nucleotides. The material sequenced was naive CD8+ T cells sorted from blood. The cell subset or site label of this sample denotes: CD45RA+CCR7+. This receptor has the CDR3 CASSYGTEQETQYF. The nucleotide sequence reads TGTGCCAGCAGCTACGGGACAGAACAAGAGACCCAGTACTTC.